Each of the 31 T cell receptor beta chains below was sequenced from the same sample in a study of identical twins. Via MiXCR, TCRdb re-called the 5' RACE reads, giving one row per CDR3 protein. The sample records under 350,000 distinct CDR3 sequences, 9.5% being singletons. This same sample was also taken into another study, of yellow fever vaccine responses in identical twins.

Sequencing used CD8+ T cells sorted from blood. Receptors originate from a woman aged 18-30 years in good health.

This clonotype turned up a few times. V usage is TRBV7-9 and J usage is TRBJ1-2; a weak D match, TRBD1 (6 bases). Germline V gives CDR1 SEHNR, CDR2 FQNEAQ (reference sequence). This CDR3 has 15 residues. V lost 4 bases and J lost 4, with 16 bases in between. The CDR3 coding sequence is TGTGCCAGCAGCTCAATATCCGGGACATCCTATGGCTACACCTTC. This encodes CASSSISGTSYGYTF.

This clonotype was counted a few times. V is TRBV11-2 and J is TRBJ2-1; D ambiguous. This CDR3 comprises 15 residues. Germline V gene lookup returns CDR1 SGHAT and CDR2 FQNNGV. V shed 6 bases and J shed 4 bases, with 16 bases lying between them. The CDR3 DNA sequence: TGTGCCAGCAGTGTACCCACCGCTTTATACAATGAGCAGTTCTTC. This gives the protein CASSVPTALYNEQFF.

The gene calls are TRBV2 and TRBJ2-7, with 13 bases matching TRBD2. Germline lookup yields CDR1 SNHLY and CDR2 FYNNEI. The CDR3 runs to 14 residues. The V gene end was trimmed by 7 bases and the J gene end by 5 bases; junction bases not matched to a gene: 5. In nucleotides, the CDR3 is TGTGCCAGCAACGGACTAGCGGGAGTCGACGAGCAGTACTTC. Its translation: CASNGLAGVDEQYF.

J is TRBJ2-2 and V is TRBV7-9; 15 nucleotides agree with TRBD2. From germline, CDR1 is SEHNR and CDR2 FQNEAQ (reference sequence). The CDR3 totals 16 residues. V trimming: 5 bases; J trimming: 7 bases; junction bases outside the gene matches: 5. CDR3 protein: CASSPGLAGGSGELFF. Here the CDR3 DNA reads TGTGCCAGCAGCCCGGGACTAGCGGGAGGCAGCGGGGAGCTGTTTTTT.

Many counts were recorded for this clonotype. The rearrangement links TRBV4-2 to TRBJ2-1; 10 bases line up with TRBD1. Per the germline V gene, CDR1 is LGHNA and CDR2 is YNFKEQ. Germline trimming cut 5 bases from V and 7 bases from J; bases unmatched to any gene: 5. This CDR3 spans 14 amino acids. Written as DNA, the CDR3 is TGTGCCAGCAGCGACAGGGGGCGTGTTAATGAGCAGTTCTTC. This translates into CASSDRGRVNEQFF.

The table lists this clonotype with a few counts. V and J are TRBV27 and TRBJ2-1; 10 bases map to TRBD2. V gave up 5 bases and J gave up 3 bases; unmatched junction bases: 10. The CDR3 sequence is 17 residues long. CDR1 MNHEY and CDR2 SMNVEV come from the germline V gene (reference sequence). CDR3 in amino acids: CASSPLAGVGVYNEQFF. As DNA, the CDR3 is TGTGCCAGCAGTCCCCTAGCGGGAGTAGGCGTCTACAATGAGCAGTTCTTC.

J is TRBJ2-2 and V is TRBV20-1; 9 positions agree with TRBD1. This CDR3 is built from 17 residues. Trimming took 0 bases from V and 4 from J; bases not matched to a gene: 9. Germline V lookup: CDR1 DFQATT, CDR2 SNEGSKA (reference sequence). DNA for the CDR3: TGCAGTGCTAGAGAAGAACACAGGGGGCGTGGCACCGGGGAGCTGTTTTTT. Protein product: CSAREEHRGRGTGELFF.

The table lists this clonotype with a few counts. V and J are TRBV20-1 and TRBJ2-2; a possible D gene is TRBD2 (5 bases). This CDR3 region has 15 residues. Germline-derived CDR1 and CDR2 are DFQATT and SNEGSKA (reference sequence). The V end lost 5 bases, the J end lost 1 base, and 14 bases lay between the germline ends. The CDR3 here is CSARPSAVNTGELFF. As DNA, the CDR3 is TGCAGTGCTCGTCCATCAGCGGTGAACACCGGGGAGCTGTTTTTT.

There are many counts of this clonotype. The V gene is TRBV7-9, the J gene TRBJ1-2, with 8 positions matching TRBD1. Germline CDR1 reads SEHNR; CDR2 reads FQNEAQ (reference sequence). Trimming at V came to 5 bases and at J to 7 bases, leaving 6 bases not matched to a gene. The CDR3 runs to 13 residues. This chain's CDR3 is CASSAGGPGGYTF. CDR3 bases: TGTGCCAGCAGCGCAGGGGGCCCGGGTGGCTACACCTTC.

This clonotype has a count of ten or more. V and J are TRBV6-4 and TRBJ2-3; 7 bases are a match to TRBD1. Germline V gene data show CDR1 as MRHNA and CDR2 as SNTAGT. CDR3 length: 15 amino acids. V was pared by 5 bases and J by 3 bases, with 8 bases of the junction left unmatched. CDR3 nucleotides: TGTGCCAGCAGTAGGCGAGGGGGCGAAACAGATACGCAGTATTTT. Its protein product is CASSRRGGETDTQYF.

The chain is built from TRBV4-3 and TRBJ2-5; D tentatively fits TRBD1 or TRBD2 (5 bases each). The CDR3 loop spans 15 amino acids. Trimming stripped 4 bases from V and 2 bases from J, with 14 bases between. CDR1 is LGHNA and CDR2 is YSLEER in the germline V gene. CDR3: CASSRYRDPQETQYF. The CDR3, as DNA: TGCGCCAGCAGCCGCTACCGGGACCCACAAGAGACCCAGTACTTC.

This sequence joins TRBV28 and TRBJ2-7; D call uncertain. V was cut by 7 bases and J by 0 bases, with 10 bases left in between. The CDR3 loop spans 13 amino acids. CDR1 and CDR2 from the germline V gene are MDHEN and SYDVKM. CDR3: CASTRASSYEQYF. The DNA for the CDR3 is TGTGCCAGCACCCGGGCTAGCTCCTACGAGCAGTACTTC. The whole variable domain, filled in from reference TRBV28 and TRBJ2-7, reads DVKVTQSSRYLVKRTGEKVFLECVQDMDHENMFWYRQDPGLGLRLIYFSYDVKMKEKGDIPEGYSVSREKKERFSLILESASTNQTSMYLCASTRASSYEQYFGPGTRLTVT.

This rearrangement joins TRBV11-2 to TRBJ2-5; D gene uncertain. From germline, CDR1 is SGHAT and CDR2 FQNNGV. The CDR3 is 15 residues long. The V and J ends lost 1 base and 4 bases respectively, with 13 bases between them. CDR3 coding DNA: TGTGCCAGCAGCTTAGTGGGCGGTGTCGGAGAGACCCAGTACTTC. Residues: CASSLVGGVGETQYF.

The V and J genes are TRBV27 and TRBJ2-7; D not certain. The CDR3 extends over 14 amino acids. Germline-derived CDR1 and CDR2 are MNHEY and SMNVEV (reference sequence). V was pared by 1 base and J by 4 bases, with 11 bases between. This chain's CDR3 is CASSLWGNKYEQYF. DNA of the CDR3: TGTGCCAGCAGTTTATGGGGTAACAAGTACGAGCAGTACTTC.

In DNA form, the CDR3 reads TGTGCCAGCAGACCAAGGGACGGGGGGGCCAGAGAGACCCAGTACTTC. The encoded protein is CASRPRDGGARETQYF. This chain connects TRBV12-3 or TRBV12-4 to TRBJ2-5; 8 bases are a match to TRBD2. V gave up 6 bases and J gave up 4 bases; unmatched junction bases: 13. This CDR3 is 16 amino acids long.

This clonotype appeared a few times. The chain carries TRBV20-1 and TRBJ1-2; the match to TRBD1 covers 9 bases. The germline CDR1 and CDR2 sequences are DFQATT and SNEGSKA (reference sequence). After removal of 3 bases from V and 1 base from J, the junction contained 3 bases not matched to a gene. The CDR3 is 14 amino acids. In DNA form, the CDR3 reads TGCAGTGCTAGTGGGGACAGGGTTAACTATGGCTACACCTTC. It codes for CSASGDRVNYGYTF.

This clonotype came up many times. This chain connects TRBV3-1 to TRBJ2-3; D is unresolved. The V gene lost 1 base and the J gene lost 4 bases, with 6 bases spanning the gap. CDR1 LGHDT and CDR2 YNNKEL come from the germline V gene (reference sequence). This CDR3 is 13 amino acids long. The CDR3 protein is CASSQGRADTQYF. DNA for the CDR3: TGTGCCAGCAGCCAAGGGCGAGCAGATACGCAGTATTTT.

This clonotype was seen at least ten times. The chain has TRBV9 and TRBJ2-2; the D gene is possibly TRBD1 (5 bases). The CDR3 has 13 amino acids. The germline CDR1 and CDR2 sequences are SGDLS and YYNGEE. Trimming took off 3 bases at V and 6 bases at J, with 9 bases between the two ends. The CDR3 DNA reads as TGTGCCAGCAGCGGTACAGGCTCCGGGGAGCTGTTTTTT. Translated, it gives CASSGTGSGELFF.

This clonotype was seen ten or more times. The rearrangement joins TRBV6-5 to TRBJ2-1, with 7 bases identical to TRBD2. V shed 4 bases, J shed 6 bases, and the junction held 12 bases outside the gene matches. Germline V gene data show CDR1 as MNHEY and CDR2 as SVGAGI. This CDR3 region has 16 residues. DNA for the CDR3: TGTGCCAGCAGTTCCCTTTACAGCGGGAACTCCAATGAGCAGTTCTTC. Encoded protein: CASSSLYSGNSNEQFF.

This sequence joins TRBV7-9 and TRBJ2-5; 7 bases align to TRBD1. CDR3 length equals 13 residues. V shed 1 base and J 5 bases; nucleotides not matched to a gene: 1. CDR1 SEHNR and CDR2 FQNEAQ come from the germline V gene (reference sequence). CDR3 in DNA: TGTGCCAGCAGCTTAGACAGGGGCGAGACCCAGTACTTC. Its protein product is CASSLDRGETQYF.

The chain links TRBV9 to TRBJ2-2; 7 bases map to TRBD1. CDR1 and CDR2 from the germline V gene are SGDLS and YYNGEE. The CDR3 runs 14 residues. V dropped 5 bases and J dropped 5; count of bases not matched to a gene: 6. CDR3 sequence (DNA): TGTGCCAGCAGTGCAGGGGGTGGAACCGGGGAGCTGTTTTTT. It specifies CASSAGGGTGELFF. The full variable domain, rest sourced from reference TRBV9 and TRBJ2-2, is DSGVTQTPKHLITATGQRVTLRCSPRSGDLSVYWYQQSLDQGLQFLIQYYNGEERAKGNILERFSAQQFPDLHSELNLSSLELGDSALYFCASSAGGGTGELFFGEGSRLTVL.

This clonotype was picked up a small number of times. This chain joins TRBV15 and TRBJ2-6; 11 nucleotides match TRBD1. V gave up 3 bases and J gave up 0 bases; unmatched junction bases: 4. Germline CDR1 reads LNHNV; CDR2 reads YYDKDF (reference sequence). The CDR3 has 18 amino acids. CDR3 in amino acids: CATSSGQGALSGANVLTF. The DNA for the CDR3 is TGTGCCACCAGCAGCGGACAGGGGGCTCTCTCTGGGGCCAACGTCCTGACTTTC.

This clonotype was counted a few times. The chain is built from TRBV3-1 and TRBJ2-7; TRBD1 is a possible D gene (6 bases). This CDR3 has 17 residues. The germline V and J ends were trimmed by 0 bases and 4 bases, with 19 bases remaining between them. CDR1 and CDR2 (germline): LGHDT, YNNKEL (reference sequence). The CDR3 reads CASSQDTPGEGWYEQYF. The CDR3 DNA follows: TGTGCCAGCAGCCAAGACACCCCAGGGGAAGGGTGGTACGAGCAGTACTTC.

This clonotype was seen more than once but under ten times. The gene calls are TRBV7-9 and TRBJ2-7, with a weak D call TRBD1 (5 bases). This CDR3 spans 16 amino acids. Germline V gene sequence: CDR1 SEHNR, CDR2 FQNEAQ (reference sequence). Trimming pared 5 bases from V and 2 bases from J, leaving 19 bases between. CDR3 DNA: TGTGCCAGCAGCCCCCCGATGGCCGGACAAACCTACGAGCAGTACTTC. Amino acid sequence: CASSPPMAGQTYEQYF.

This chain joins TRBV7-6 and TRBJ2-3; the match to TRBD2 covers 7 bases. This CDR3 has 15 amino acids. V was pared by 5 bases and J by 0 bases, with 5 bases of the junction left unmatched. The germline gives CDR1 SGHVS, CDR2 FNYEAQ. The CDR3 sequence is CASSVHGGSTDTQYF. The CDR3 DNA is TGTGCCAGCAGCGTACACGGGGGGAGCACAGATACGCAGTATTTT.

The chain joins TRBV29-1 to TRBJ2-7, with D possibly matching TRBD2 (6 bases). From germline, CDR1 is SQVTM and CDR2 ANQGSEA. V shed 6 bases and J shed 2 bases, with 11 bases lying between them. This CDR3 comprises 12 residues. CDR3 in amino acids: CSVVREPYEQYF. CDR3 sequence (DNA): TGCAGCGTGGTCCGGGAGCCCTACGAGCAGTACTTC.

At least ten counts were recorded for this clonotype. The CDR3 DNA is TGTGCCAGCAGTTTATCGAGGCCCTACGAGCAGTACTTC. It translates to CASSLSRPYEQYF. The chain couples TRBV27 to TRBJ2-7, with D unclear. This CDR3 contains 13 residues. Trimming left V 0 bases short and J 2 bases short, with 5 bases between. Germline CDR1 reads MNHEY; CDR2 reads SMNVEV (reference sequence).

The rearrangement joins TRBV7-2 to TRBJ2-7; tentatively, D is TRBD1 (5 bases). The CDR3 is 13 residues long. V shed 6 bases and J shed 7 bases, with 16 bases lying between them. Germline assignment: CDR1 SGHTA and CDR2 FQGNSA. CDR3 sequence reads: CASRPTGNWEQYF. In DNA, the CDR3 is TGTGCCAGCAGGCCAACAGGAAATTGGGAGCAGTACTTC.

This clonotype was picked up many times. V and J are TRBV23-1 and TRBJ2-1; D remains ambiguous. TRBV23-1 is flagged as an ORF with uncertain function. V was cut by 3 bases and J by 9 bases, with 18 bases left in between. The CDR3 totals 15 residues. CDR3 sequence: CASSHFPLSRVEQFF. For the CDR3, the DNA is TGCGCCAGCAGTCACTTCCCCCTTTCTCGGGTTGAGCAGTTCTTC.

This clonotype has just a few counts. In DNA, the CDR3 is TGCAGCGTTGGTCCGACTGAAGCTTTCTTT. It codes for CSVGPTEAFF. This chain joins TRBV29-1 and TRBJ1-1, with D hard to call. Germline loops: CDR1 SQVTM, CDR2 ANQGSEA. This CDR3 is 10 amino acids long. Trimming removed 4 bases from V and 5 bases from J, with 5 bases in between.

The gene calls are TRBV29-1 and TRBJ2-1, with a possible D match to TRBD1 (5 bases). CDR1 SQVTM and CDR2 ANQGSEA come from the germline V gene. The CDR3 is made up of 14 amino acids. The germline V and J ends were trimmed by 5 bases and 0 bases, with 11 bases remaining between them. CDR3 loop: CSVRQLSSYNEQFF. For the CDR3, the DNA is TGCAGCGTTCGACAGCTGAGCTCCTACAATGAGCAGTTCTTC.